These T cell receptor beta chains were read from a single sample in a study of Ad26.COV2.S vaccination and SARS-CoV-2 variants. The repertoire was sequenced with immunoSEQ multiplex PCR; TCRdb's copy has only in-frame clones and lacks some. The data show 350,000 to 400,000 clones, around nine tenths seen once. This sample comprised peripheral blood, obtained in a trial of Ad26.COV2.S vaccine versus placebo. These receptors all stem from a person aged 18-65 years who received the Ad26.COV2.S COVID-19 vaccine or a placebo. Each CDR3 is given with its conserved first and last residue. D genes are given only for firm matches. Size values are once, few and many counts, or a class for expanded clones, and some rows have none.

-	-	TRBV28	TRBJ2-4	CASSLGRVLAKNIQYF	TGTGCCAGCAGTTTGGGACGGGTATTAGCCAAAAACATTCAGTACTTC
-	-	TRBV5-1	TRBJ2-2	CASSQLEGRNTGELFF	TGCGCCAGCAGCCAGCTCGAGGGGCGTAACACCGGGGAGCTGTTTTTT
-	TRBD1	TRBV18	TRBJ1-2	CASSLRQGSLLDGYTF	TGTGCCAGCTCACTACGACAGGGGTCCCTCCTCGATGGCTACACCTTC
-	-	TRBV29-1	TRBJ2-6	CSVRPNSGANVLTF	TGCAGCGTTCGACCGAACTCTGGGGCCAACGTCCTGACTTTC
once	-	TRBV2	TRBJ2-1	CASSDPTGEQFF	TGTGCCAGCAGTGACCCTACCGGCGAGCAGTTCTTC
-	TRBD2	TRBV3-1/TRBV3-2	TRBJ2-1	CASSPPLAGAYNEQFF	TGTGCCAGCAGCCCCCCTTTGGCGGGGGCCTACAATGAGCAGTTCTTC
once	TRBD1	TRBV19	TRBJ1-4	CASSTTITRGYEKLFF	TGTGCCAGTAGTACCACGATCACCAGGGGGTATGAAAAACTGTTTTTT
-	-	TRBV19	TRBJ2-7	CASSIRGGEQYF	TGTGCCAGTAGTATAAGAGGAGGCGAGCAGTACTTC
-	-	TRBV9	TRBJ2-7	CASSVGAGRYEQYF	TGTGCCAGCAGCGTAGGGGCAGGGAGGTACGAGCAGTACTTC
-	-	TRBV12-3/TRBV12-4	TRBJ2-5	CASSRTETQYF	TGTGCCAGCAGTCGGACGGAGACCCAGTACTTC
once	TRBD1	TRBV11-3	TRBJ1-2	CASFLDREDGYTF	TGTGCCAGCTTCCTTGACAGGGAGGATGGCTACACCTTC
-	TRBD2	TRBV12-3/TRBV12-4	TRBJ2-1	CASSLGLVNEQFF	TGTGCCAGCAGCCTGGGACTAGTCAATGAGCAGTTCTTC
-	-	TRBV5-4	TRBJ2-1	CASSIDNEQFF	TGTGCCAGCAGCATAGACAATGAGCAGTTCTTC
once	-	TRBV11-2	TRBJ1-1	CASSWDFGRTEAFF	TGTGCCAGCAGCTGGGATTTTGGGAGGACTGAAGCTTTCTTT
-	-	TRBV28	TRBJ1-1	CASKDPVNTEAFF	TGTGCCAGCAAAGACCCTGTGAACACTGAAGCTTTCTTT
-	-	TRBV7-9	TRBJ2-2	CASSSYRARGGELFF	TGTGCCAGCAGCTCATACAGGGCGCGCGGCGGGGAGCTGTTTTTT
once	TRBD1	TRBV5-4	TRBJ1-1	CASSLWGQGVRKTFF	TGTGCCAGCAGCCTATGGGGACAGGGGGTAAGGAAAACTTTCTTT
once	TRBD2	TRBV10-3	TRBJ2-3	CAIRPGLAVDTQYF	TGTGCCATCAGGCCGGGACTAGCGGTAGATACGCAGTATTTT
-	-	TRBV2	TRBJ2-1	CASARNEQFF	TGTGCCAGCGCTCGCAATGAGCAGTTCTTC
few	-	TRBV6-5	TRBJ1-4	CASSSTGSQSEKLFF	TGTGCCAGCAGTTCAACGGGATCCCAGAGTGAAAAACTGTTTTTT
few	TRBD2	TRBV2	TRBJ2-7	CASEGVSGEPDKSSYEQYF	TGTGCCAGCGAAGGGGTCAGCGGGGAGCCTGACAAAAGCTCCTACGAGCAGTACTTC
-	TRBD2	TRBV7-8	TRBJ2-7	CASSLVGRGEQYF	TGTGCCAGCAGCTTAGTTGGGAGGGGCGAGCAGTACTTC
-	-	TRBV11-2	TRBJ2-5	CASSSNRDAKTQYF	TGTGCCAGCAGCTCGAACCGGGACGCGAAGACCCAGTACTTC
-	-	TRBV5-5	TRBJ1-6	CASSSERDNSPLHF	TGTGCCAGCAGCTCGGAAAGGGACAATTCACCCCTCCACTTT
-	TRBD2	TRBV7-6	TRBJ2-5	CASSLLAGETQYF	TGTGCCAGCAGCTTACTAGCGGGAGAGACCCAGTACTTC
-	-	TRBV3-1/TRBV3-2	TRBJ1-1	CASSQLDRVNTEAFF	TGTGCCAGCAGCCAACTGGACAGAGTGAACACTGAAGCTTTCTTT
-	TRBD2	TRBV5-1	TRBJ2-3	CASSFTGGGYTDTQYF	TGCGCCAGCAGCTTTACGGGCGGGGGGTACACAGATACGCAGTATTTT
-	-	TRBV25-1	TRBJ2-1	CASSEFNNEQFF	TGTGCCAGCAGTGAATTCAACAATGAGCAGTTCTTC
-	TRBD2	TRBV7-3	TRBJ2-1	CASSELAGPYNEQFF	TGTGCCAGCAGCGAACTAGCGGGACCTTACAATGAGCAGTTCTTC
-	-	TRBV7-2	TRBJ2-5	CASSWQGPRETQYF	TGTGCCAGCAGCTGGCAGGGGCCTAGGGAGACCCAGTACTTC
-	-	TRBV6-1	TRBJ2-7	CASSEAGRRYEQYF	TGTGCCAGCAGTGAAGCAGGGAGGCGCTACGAGCAGTACTTC
once	-	TRBV6-5	TRBJ1-2	CASSHGINYGYTF	TGTGCCAGCAGTCACGGGATTAACTATGGCTACACCTTC
-	-	TRBV12-3/TRBV12-4	TRBJ1-5	CASCRDGNQPQHF	TGTGCCTCTTGCAGGGACGGCAATCAGCCCCAGCATTTT
-	-	TRBV19	TRBJ2-2	CASSRAGDHTGELFF	TGTGCCAGTAGTAGGGCAGGGGATCACACCGGGGAGCTGTTTTTT
-	-	TRBV3-1/TRBV3-2	TRBJ1-4	CASSPNIATNEKLFF	TGTGCCAGCAGCCCAAACATTGCAACTAATGAAAAACTGTTTTTT
-	TRBD2	TRBV13	TRBJ2-5	CASSLGAGGLPGETQYF	TGTGCCAGCAGCTTAGGAGCGGGAGGCCTGCCCGGGGAGACCCAGTACTTC
-	TRBD1	TRBV5-6	TRBJ2-5	CACNRQGRGTQYF	TGTGCCTGTAACCGACAGGGTCGGGGGACCCAGTACTTC
-	-	TRBV4-3	TRBJ2-1	CASSQDQAGPYNEQFF	TGCGCCAGCAGCCAAGACCAGGCGGGACCCTACAATGAGCAGTTCTTC
once	-	TRBV10-3	TRBJ1-1	CAISFKISTEAFF	TGTGCCATCAGTTTTAAGATTTCCACTGAAGCTTTCTTT